This T cell receptor (beta chain) was profiled in a study of T cells in Graves' hyperthyroidism and ophthalmopathy. In the study overall: At initial diagnosis, before any treatment had begun, peripheral blood was obtained.

Germline V gene sequence: CDR1 SGHDN, CDR2 FVKESK. Trimming cost V 6 bases and J 6 bases, with 18 bases left between them. There are 14 residues in the CDR3. Amplified TCR beta CDR3 regions came from RNA transcripts. TCR CDR3 underwent first-round RT-PCR with the HTBI primer set. TCRdb re-called the multiplex PCR reads with MiXCR, one entry per CDR3 protein. The table lists about 640,000 distinct CDR3 sequences, around 21% of them singletons. The genes are TRBV14 and TRBJ2-7; D is possibly TRBD1 or TRBD2 (6 bases each). The material sequenced was blood. The TCR was taken from a man between 25 and 39 years old with Graves' ophthalmopathy. CDR3 residues: CASSRTHGGGEQYF. In nucleotides, the CDR3 is TGTGCCAGCAGTCGGACCCACGGGGGCGGCGAGCAGTACTTC.